This entry lists 20 T cell receptor beta chains sequenced from one sample in a study of a mutant IDH1 vaccine in newly diagnosed glioma (dated by TCRdb to the early 2020s). To prepare the library, the immunoSEQ multiplex PCR assay was applied. The immuneACCESS repertoire file appears here via TCRdb, limited to in-frame rearrangements. These files lack a portion of the clones; in checked studies, under half of the deficit traces to unresolved V genes, and the cause of the others is not known. The sample profile shows about 66,000 clones; 74% of them were found once. In total, the top ten clones hold around 4.5% of the sample. No antigen has been assigned to these receptors. Sample time point, as interpreted from the label and publication: week 35, safety follow-up. Every vaccine dose consisted of 300 ug of a 20-mer mutant IDH1 peptide in Montanide, administered subcutaneously together with topical imiquimod.

The sample here was PBMCs, taken from a glioma patient whose treatment included an IDH1 peptide vaccine. The receptor set was obtained from a man aged 45 to 65 with glioma.

The CDR3 spells CSVWGNTQYF. The CDR3 bases are TGCAGCGTCTGGGGAAATACGCAGTATTTT. The chain combines TRBV29-1 with TRBJ2-3; D not resolved. V was pared by 6 bases and J by 7 bases, with 8 bases between. The CDR3 is 10 residues long. Germline V lookup: CDR1 SQVTM, CDR2 ANQGSEA.

The V call is TRBV30, the J call TRBJ2-3; D remains ambiguous. Trimming removed 0 bases at V and 1 base at J, with 8 bases between. The CDR3 totals 14 residues. CDR1 and CDR2 (germline): GTSNPN, SVGIG (reference sequence). Here the CDR3 DNA reads TGTGCCTGGAGTGTATCCGACGGCACAGATACGCAGTATTTT. Translation: CAWSVSDGTDTQYF.

The chain uses TRBV19 and TRBJ1-3; D not certain. CDR1 and CDR2 from the germline V gene are LNHDA and SQIVND (reference sequence). V was clipped by 7 bases and J by 3 bases, with 13 bases between them. The CDR3 loop spans 14 amino acids. This CDR3 is CASTIRGSGNTIYF. CDR3 coding DNA: TGTGCCAGTACGATCCGGGGAAGTGGAAACACCATATATTTT.

The V call is TRBV27, the J call TRBJ2-7; the match to TRBD1 covers 7 bases. Unmatched junction bases numbered 5, after V lost 8 bases and J lost 7 bases. Germline loops: CDR1 MNHEY, CDR2 SMNVEV (reference sequence). The CDR3 sequence is 11 residues long. CDR3 in DNA: TGTGCCAGCCACAGGGGTAAAGAGCAGTACTTC. Protein: CASHRGKEQYF.

This clone has more than one count but fewer than ten. The rearrangement links TRBV15 to TRBJ1-1, with D unclear. CDR3 length: 12 amino acids. The germline V gene has CDR1 LNHNV and CDR2 YYDKDF (reference sequence). The V end was cut by 4 bases, the J end by 2 bases, with 5 bases between. CDR3 DNA sequence: TGTGCCACCAGCATTGACAACACTGAAGCTTTCTTT. Its translation: CATSIDNTEAFF.

By frequency in the sample, this clone is medium-sized. V usage is TRBV4-2 and J usage is TRBJ2-7, with TRBD1 matching 7 bases. Germline values: CDR1 LGHNA, CDR2 YNFKEQ. The CDR3 runs to 13 residues. V lost 6 bases and J lost 2; bases outside the gene matches: 4. Written as DNA, the CDR3 is TGTGCCAGCAGTCGGACAGGCGCCTACGAGCAGTACTTC. Residues: CASSRTGAYEQYF.

For this clone: The junction departs from germline at one end; a sequencing error may be responsible. The V call is TRBV10-3, the J call TRBJ1-5; D gene unclear. CDR1 ENHRY and CDR2 SYGVKD come from the germline V gene. This CDR3 is 13 amino acids long. The CDR3 DNA reads as TGTGCCATCAGTGAGTCTAGCGATCAGCCCCAGCATTTT. Protein: CAISESSDQPQHF.

On this clone: A much more abundant neighbour one base away suggests this may be a read error. CDR3 region: CASSRGTENTEAFF. In DNA, the CDR3 is TGCGCCAGCAGCCGGGGGACAGAGAACACTGAAGCTTTCTTT. This chain connects TRBV5-1 to TRBJ1-1, with TRBD1 matching 7 bases. Trimming removed 4 bases from V and 1 base from J; junction bases left unmatched: 4. Per the germline V gene, CDR1 is SGHRS and CDR2 is YFSETQ. The length of the CDR3 is 14 residues.

The chain carries TRBV6-1 and TRBJ2-2; D assignment may be TRBD1 or TRBD2 (5 bases each). Germline V gene data show CDR1 as MNHNS and CDR2 as SASEGT. This CDR3 contains 13 residues. Between the trimmed V and J ends, which lost 6 bases and 6 bases, there was a span of 11 bases. The CDR3 reads CASSGADAGELFF. CDR3 coding DNA: TGTGCCAGCAGCGGGGCGGACGCCGGGGAGCTGTTTTTT.

The gene calls are TRBV4-3 and TRBJ1-5; no clear D. V was shortened by 0 bases and J by 2 bases, with 17 bases between the two germline ends. CDR3 length: 18 residues. Germline V gene sequence: CDR1 LGHNA, CDR2 YSLEER. CDR3 protein: CASSQDLLRVFGNQPQHF. CDR3 coding DNA: TGCGCCAGCAGCCAAGATCTATTGAGGGTCTTTGGCAATCAGCCCCAGCATTTT.

In its sample, this clone was seen once. The rearrangement links TRBV7-9 to TRBJ2-7; tentatively, D is TRBD1 (5 bases). Trimming shortened V by 5 bases and J by 0 bases, and 14 bases separated the two germline ends. This CDR3 is 15 amino acids long. Germline V gives CDR1 SEHNR, CDR2 FQNEAQ (reference sequence). For the CDR3, the DNA is TGTGCCAGCAGCCCAGGACAAAGGAGCTCCTACGAGCAGTACTTC. Translated, it gives CASSPGQRSSYEQYF.

This clone was picked up a small number of times. The chain joins TRBV19 to TRBJ1-1; no firm D call. CDR3 length: 13 residues. V lost 5 bases and J lost 11, with 18 bases in between. From germline, CDR1 is LNHDA and CDR2 SQIVND (reference sequence). CDR3 sequence reads: CASSLRGLKAAFF. The CDR3 region has the DNA TGTGCCAGTAGTCTTCGCGGGCTAAAGGCGGCTTTCTTT.

This clone was counted once. The sample has other DNA sequences that encode this CDR3 too. The chain employs TRBV5-1 and TRBJ1-1, with D possibly TRBD1 on 5 matching bases. V was clipped by 1 base and J by 1 base, with 8 bases between them. Germline V gives CDR1 SGHRS, CDR2 YFSETQ. The CDR3 is 14 amino acids. The CDR3 loop is CASSLQGTNTEAFF. CDR3 nucleotide sequence: TGCGCCAGCAGCTTGCAGGGCACGAACACTGAAGCTTTCTTT.

The chain uses TRBV15 and TRBJ1-1; D gene ambiguous. The V and J ends lost 0 bases and 6 bases respectively, with 11 bases between them. The CDR3 has 14 residues. Germline CDR1 reads LNHNV; CDR2 reads YYDKDF (reference sequence). The CDR3: CATSRDTGRAEAFF. In nucleotides, the CDR3 is TGTGCCACCAGCAGAGATACTGGTCGGGCTGAAGCTTTCTTT.

This chain joins TRBV14 and TRBJ2-1, with unresolved D. From germline, CDR1 is SGHDN and CDR2 FVKESK. This CDR3 comprises 12 residues. The V end was cut by 6 bases, the J end by 8 bases, with 11 bases between. The DNA for the CDR3 is TGTGCCAGCAGACCACTTGGCGATGAGCAGTTCTTC. Its protein product is CASRPLGDEQFF.

The J gene is TRBJ2-3, the V gene TRBV7-8; D may be TRBD1 or TRBD2 (6 bases each). The V gene lost 1 base and the J gene lost 3 bases, with 11 bases spanning the gap. Germline loops: CDR1 SGHVS, CDR2 FQNEAQ. CDR3 length equals 15 residues. CDR3 DNA: TGTGCCAGCAGCTTAGGAACAGGGAGGACAGATACGCAGTATTTT. Translated: CASSLGTGRTDTQYF.

The chain employs TRBV27 and TRBJ2-7; D is uncertain. The V gene lost 4 bases and the J gene lost 5 bases, with 12 bases spanning the gap. The CDR3 sequence is 13 residues long. CDR1 and CDR2 (germline): MNHEY, SMNVEV (reference sequence). In DNA form, the CDR3 reads TGTGCCAGCAGTTCTGGGATATTCGACGAGCAGTACTTC. It is translated as CASSSGIFDEQYF.

The rearrangement uses TRBV29-1 and TRBJ2-1; possibly TRBD1 or TRBD2 for D (5 bases each). Germline V gene sequence: CDR1 SQVTM, CDR2 ANQGSEA. V was shortened by 2 bases and J by 2 bases, with 16 bases between the two germline ends. This CDR3 is 16 amino acids long. CDR3 sequence (DNA): TGCAGCGTTGAAAGTTCGGGGATGGGGGCCTACAATGAGCAGTTCTTC. Protein sequence: CSVESSGMGAYNEQFF.

V gene TRBV6-5 combines with J gene TRBJ2-7; D might be TRBD2 (6 bases). The length of the CDR3 is 15 residues. V lost 2 bases and J lost 3, with 14 bases in between. Germline assignment: CDR1 MNHEY and CDR2 SVGAGI. The CDR3 region is CASSYGGRRYYEQYF. The CDR3 region has the DNA TGTGCCAGCAGTTACGGAGGGAGACGGTACTACGAGCAGTACTTC.

The rearrangement links TRBV14 to TRBJ2-1, with unresolved D. The CDR3 is made up of 14 amino acids. Germline CDR1 SGHDN, CDR2 FVKESK. V was pared by 7 bases and J by 4 bases, with 14 bases between. CDR3 loop: CASTPGGDYNEQFF. The CDR3 DNA reads as TGTGCCAGCACTCCGGGCGGAGATTACAATGAGCAGTTCTTC.